Listed below are T cell receptor beta chains from one sample, sequenced in a study of CD8+ T cells in alopecia areata. The protocol was immunoSEQ multiplex PCR, while the TCRdb copy is restricted to in-frame clones and leaves out a portion. The repertoire has about 160,000 clones, around 71% of them found once; the top ten carry 0.9% to 1%. This sample comprised CD4+ T cells sorted from blood, obtained at week 4, from a patient treated with tofacitinib. The receptors were gathered from a human donor with alopecia areata. Both conserved end residues are part of each CDR3. A D gene is named only where the DNA matches it firmly. Clone size is stated in some rows and not others, as once, few, many or a class when expanded.

TRBJ2-1,NA,TRBD2,TRBV29-1,TGCAGCACATATAGCGGGGGGGCGAATGAGCAGTTCTTC,CSTYSGGANEQFF
TRBJ2-5,NA,NA,TRBV7-8,TGTGCCAGCACTCAGGAGACCCAGTACTTC,CASTQETQYF
TRBJ1-4,few,NA,TRBV18,TGTGCCAGCTCACCACCAAATCCGGGAGATATTGAAAAACTGTTTTTT,CASSPPNPGDIEKLFF
TRBJ1-6,NA,NA,TRBV11-2,TGTGCCAGCAGCTTAATTGAGTTTTCACCCCTCCACTTT,CASSLIEFSPLHF
TRBJ2-1,few,TRBD2,TRBV7-3,TGTGCCAGCAGGTCCCTAACGGGGGGAAGTAGTGAGCAGTTCTTC,CASRSLTGGSSEQFF
TRBJ2-7,once,NA,TRBV29-1,TGCAGCGTCCGGGCTAACTACGAGCAGTACTTC,CSVRANYEQYF
TRBJ1-2,once,TRBD1,TRBV5-1,TGCGCCAGCAGCTTGCTCGACAGGGGCGGAGGCTACACCTTC,CASSLLDRGGGYTF
TRBJ2-1,NA,TRBD1,TRBV2,TGTGCCAGCAGGGCCCCCGGGACAGGGTCCTACAATGAGCAGTTCTTC,CASRAPGTGSYNEQFF
TRBJ2-5,NA,NA,TRBV15,TGTGCCACCAGCAGAGAAAGAGGGACCCAGTACTTC,CATSRERGTQYF
TRBJ2-1,many,NA,TRBV29-1,TGCAGCGTTGAAGGGCTAGCCGGCCGACGCAATGAGCAGTTCTTC,CSVEGLAGRRNEQFF
TRBJ2-1,few,NA,TRBV9,TGTGCCAGCAGCGTAGGGTCAACTAGTATCGATGAGCAGTTCTTC,CASSVGSTSIDEQFF
TRBJ1-1,NA,NA,TRBV30,TGTGCCTGGAGTGCCCCAACTGAAGCTTTCTTT,CAWSAPTEAFF
TRBJ1-6,NA,NA,TRBV10-3,TGTGCCGCCGGCGCCAACCGTTCACCCCTCCACTTT,CAAGANRSPLHF
TRBJ1-6,few,NA,TRBV25-1,TGTGCCAGCAGTGAATGGGGGGTGCAGGGTCCTTCCCACTTT,CASSEWGVQGPSHF
TRBJ2-7,NA,NA,TRBV2,TGTGCCAGCAGTGTGGAGTACGAGCAGTACTTC,CASSVEYEQYF
TRBJ2-3,once,TRBD1,TRBV5-6,TGTGCCAGCAGCCACAGGGGGGCAGATACGCAGTATTTT,CASSHRGADTQYF
TRBJ1-1,NA,NA,TRBV2,TGTGCCAGCGGCGGGACCCCGATGAACACTGAAGCTTTCTTT,CASGGTPMNTEAFF
TRBJ2-7,NA,TRBD1,TRBV5-1,TGCGCCAGCAGCTTTTCGGGACAGCCAAACTACGAGCAGTACTTC,CASSFSGQPNYEQYF
TRBJ1-3,few,NA,TRBV15,TGTGCCACCAGCAGAGATTTGCCTTCTGGAAACACCATATATTTT,CATSRDLPSGNTIYF
TRBJ2-1,few,NA,TRBV7-9,TGTGCCAGCAGCTTAGCGGGGGGCCTTCCCATGGCTGAGCAGTTCTTC,CASSLAGGLPMAEQFF
TRBJ1-4,few,TRBD1,TRBV4-1,TGCGCCAGCAGCCTAACAGGGGGAGAAAAACTGTTTTTT,CASSLTGGEKLFF
TRBJ1-5,NA,NA,TRBV30,TGTGCCTGGAGTGTACTTCAAGCGGGTCAGCCCCAGCATTTT,CAWSVLQAGQPQHF